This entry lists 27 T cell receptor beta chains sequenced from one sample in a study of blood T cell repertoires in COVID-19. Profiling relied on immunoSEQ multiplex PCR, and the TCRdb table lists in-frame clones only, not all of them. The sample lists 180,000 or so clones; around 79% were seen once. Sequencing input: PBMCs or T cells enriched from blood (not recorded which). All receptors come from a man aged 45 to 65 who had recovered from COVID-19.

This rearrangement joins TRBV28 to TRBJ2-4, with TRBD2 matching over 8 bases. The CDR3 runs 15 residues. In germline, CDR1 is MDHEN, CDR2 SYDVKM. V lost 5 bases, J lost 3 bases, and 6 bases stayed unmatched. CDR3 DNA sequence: TGTGCCAGCAGTCCCCGGGGGGGGGACAAAAACATTCAGTACTTC. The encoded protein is CASSPRGGDKNIQYF.

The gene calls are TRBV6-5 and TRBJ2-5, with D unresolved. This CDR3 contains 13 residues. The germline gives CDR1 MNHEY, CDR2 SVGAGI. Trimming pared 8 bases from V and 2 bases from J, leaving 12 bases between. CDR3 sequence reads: CASVRYFQETQYF. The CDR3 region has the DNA TGTGCCAGCGTTAGATATTTTCAAGAGACCCAGTACTTC.

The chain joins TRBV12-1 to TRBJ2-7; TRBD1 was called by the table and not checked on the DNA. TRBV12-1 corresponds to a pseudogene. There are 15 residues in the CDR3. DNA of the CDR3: TGTGCCAGCAGCTCCGTCGACAGGGGGCTAAACGAGCAGTACTTC. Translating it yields CASSSVDRGLNEQYF.

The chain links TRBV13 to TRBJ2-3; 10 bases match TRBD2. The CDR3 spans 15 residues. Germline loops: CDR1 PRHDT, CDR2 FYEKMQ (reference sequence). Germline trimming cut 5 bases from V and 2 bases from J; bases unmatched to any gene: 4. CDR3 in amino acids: CASSPSGRATDTQYF. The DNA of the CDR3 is TGTGCCAGCAGCCCCAGCGGGAGGGCCACAGATACGCAGTATTTT. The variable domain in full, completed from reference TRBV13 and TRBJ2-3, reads AAGVIQSPRHLIKEKRETATLKCYPIPRHDTVYWYQQGPGQDPQFLISFYEKMQSDKGSIPDRFSAQQFSDYHSELNMSSLELGDSALYFCASSPSGRATDTQYFGPGTRLTVL.

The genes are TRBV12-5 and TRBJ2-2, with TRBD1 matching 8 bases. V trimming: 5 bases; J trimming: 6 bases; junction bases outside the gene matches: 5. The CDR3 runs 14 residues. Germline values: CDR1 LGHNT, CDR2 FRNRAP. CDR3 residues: CASGPTGDPGELFF. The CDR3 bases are TGTGCTAGTGGTCCGACAGGGGATCCCGGGGAGCTGTTTTTT.

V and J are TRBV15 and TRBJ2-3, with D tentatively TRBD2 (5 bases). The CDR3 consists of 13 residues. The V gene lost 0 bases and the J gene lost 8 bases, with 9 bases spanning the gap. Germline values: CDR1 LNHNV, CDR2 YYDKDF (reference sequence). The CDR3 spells CATSRDGEGTQYF. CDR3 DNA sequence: TGTGCCACCAGCAGAGACGGGGAAGGTACGCAGTATTTT. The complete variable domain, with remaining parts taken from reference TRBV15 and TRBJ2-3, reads DAMVIQNPRYQVTQFGKPVTLSCSQTLNHNVMYWYQQKSSQAPKLLFHYYDKDFNNEADTPDNFQSRRPNTSFCFLDIRSPGLGDTAMYLCATSRDGEGTQYFGPGTRLTVL.

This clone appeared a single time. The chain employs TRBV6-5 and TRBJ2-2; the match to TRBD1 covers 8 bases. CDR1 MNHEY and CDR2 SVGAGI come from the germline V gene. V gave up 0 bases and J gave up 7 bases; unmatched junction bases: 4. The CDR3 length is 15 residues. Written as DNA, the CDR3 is TGTGCCAGCAGTTACTCCAGGGGGCGTAACGGGGAGCTGTTTTTT. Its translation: CASSYSRGRNGELFF.

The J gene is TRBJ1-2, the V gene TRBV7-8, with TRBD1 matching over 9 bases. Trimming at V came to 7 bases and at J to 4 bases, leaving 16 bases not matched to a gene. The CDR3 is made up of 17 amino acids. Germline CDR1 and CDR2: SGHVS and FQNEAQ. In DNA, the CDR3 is TGTGCCAGCACCTATGCCCCTCCCCGGGACAGGGCCTATGGCTACACCTTC. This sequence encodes CASTYAPPRDRAYGYTF.

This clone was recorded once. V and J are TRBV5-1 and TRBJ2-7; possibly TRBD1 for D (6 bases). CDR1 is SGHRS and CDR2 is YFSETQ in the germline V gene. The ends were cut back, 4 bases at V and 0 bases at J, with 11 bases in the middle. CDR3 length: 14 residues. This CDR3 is CASSRDTPSYEQYF. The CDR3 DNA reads TGCGCCAGCAGCCGGGACACCCCCTCCTACGAGCAGTACTTC.

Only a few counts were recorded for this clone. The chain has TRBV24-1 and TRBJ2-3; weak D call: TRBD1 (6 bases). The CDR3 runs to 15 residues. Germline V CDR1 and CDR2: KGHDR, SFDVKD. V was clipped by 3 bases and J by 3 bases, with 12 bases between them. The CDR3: CATSDPQQGTDTQYF. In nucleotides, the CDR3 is TGTGCCACCAGTGATCCTCAACAGGGAACAGATACGCAGTATTTT.

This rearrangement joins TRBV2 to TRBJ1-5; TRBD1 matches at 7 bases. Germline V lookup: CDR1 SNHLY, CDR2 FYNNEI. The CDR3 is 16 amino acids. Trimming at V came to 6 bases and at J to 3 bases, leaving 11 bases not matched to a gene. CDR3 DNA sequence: TGTGCCAGCAGCGAGAGGGACAGACTACCCAATCAGCCCCAGCATTTT. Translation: CASSERDRLPNQPQHF.

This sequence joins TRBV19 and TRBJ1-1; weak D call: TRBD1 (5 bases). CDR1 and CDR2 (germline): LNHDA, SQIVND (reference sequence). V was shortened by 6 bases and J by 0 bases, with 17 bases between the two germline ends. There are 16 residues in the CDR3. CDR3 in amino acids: CASSSIGQDMNTEAFF. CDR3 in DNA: TGTGCCAGTAGCAGCATAGGACAAGATATGAACACTGAAGCTTTCTTT.

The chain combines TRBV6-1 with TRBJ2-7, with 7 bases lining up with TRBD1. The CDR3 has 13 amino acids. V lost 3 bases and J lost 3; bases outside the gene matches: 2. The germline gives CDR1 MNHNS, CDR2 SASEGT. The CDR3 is CASSDGQVYEQYF. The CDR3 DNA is TGTGCCAGCAGTGACGGACAGGTCTACGAGCAGTACTTC.

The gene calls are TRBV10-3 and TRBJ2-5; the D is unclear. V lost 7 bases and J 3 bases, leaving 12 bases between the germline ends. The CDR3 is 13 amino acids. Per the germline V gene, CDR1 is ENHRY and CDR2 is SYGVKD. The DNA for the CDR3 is TGTGCCATCAATTACCGTTTAGAAGAGACCCAGTACTTC. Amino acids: CAINYRLEETQYF.

This CDR3 reads CASSSDAPSSYEQYF. CDR3 bases: TGTGCCAGCAGCTCAGACGCCCCTAGCTCCTACGAGCAGTACTTC. This rearrangement joins TRBV9 to TRBJ2-7; D not certain. The V end was cut by 4 bases, the J end by 0 bases, with 14 bases between. This CDR3 is 15 amino acids long. Germline-derived CDR1 and CDR2 are SGDLS and YYNGEE.

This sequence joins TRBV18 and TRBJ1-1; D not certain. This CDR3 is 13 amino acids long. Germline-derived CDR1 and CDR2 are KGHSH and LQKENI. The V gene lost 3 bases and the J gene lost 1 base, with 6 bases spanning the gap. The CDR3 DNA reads TGTGCCAGCTCACCTAACACGAACACTGAAGCTTTCTTT. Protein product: CASSPNTNTEAFF.

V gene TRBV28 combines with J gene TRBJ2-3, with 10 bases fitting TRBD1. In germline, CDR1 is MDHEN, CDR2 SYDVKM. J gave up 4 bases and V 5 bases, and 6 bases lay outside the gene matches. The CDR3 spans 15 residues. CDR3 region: CASSPLGQGADTQYF. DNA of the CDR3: TGTGCCAGCAGTCCCCTAGGACAGGGGGCAGATACGCAGTATTTT.

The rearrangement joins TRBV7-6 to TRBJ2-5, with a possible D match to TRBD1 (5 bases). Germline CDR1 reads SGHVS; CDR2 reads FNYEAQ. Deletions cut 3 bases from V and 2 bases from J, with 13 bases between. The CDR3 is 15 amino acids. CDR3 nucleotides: TGTGCCAGCAGCTTTGGTGGGCAGGGACAAGAGACCCAGTACTTC. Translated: CASSFGGQGQETQYF.

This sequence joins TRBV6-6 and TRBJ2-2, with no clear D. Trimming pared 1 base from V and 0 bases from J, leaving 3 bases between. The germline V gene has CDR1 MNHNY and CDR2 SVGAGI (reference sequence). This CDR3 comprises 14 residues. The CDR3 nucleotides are TGTGCCAGCAGTTACTTCGCGAACACCGGGGAGCTGTTTTTT. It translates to CASSYFANTGELFF.

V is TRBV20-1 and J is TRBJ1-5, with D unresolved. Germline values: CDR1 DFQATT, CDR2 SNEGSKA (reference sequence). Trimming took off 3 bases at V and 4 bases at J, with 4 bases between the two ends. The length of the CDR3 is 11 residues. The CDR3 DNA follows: TGCAGTGCTAGTCGGAATCAGCCCCAGCATTTT. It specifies CSASRNQPQHF.

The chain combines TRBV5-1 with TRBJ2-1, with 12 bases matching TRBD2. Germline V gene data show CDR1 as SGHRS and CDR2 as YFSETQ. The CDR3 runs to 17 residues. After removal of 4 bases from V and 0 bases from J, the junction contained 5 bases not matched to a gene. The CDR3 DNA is TGCGCCAGCAGCCTTACTAGCGGGAGGCCCTCCTACAATGAGCAGTTCTTC. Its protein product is CASSLTSGRPSYNEQFF. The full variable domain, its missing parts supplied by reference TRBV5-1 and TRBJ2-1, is KAGVTQTPRYLIKTRGQQVTLSCSPISGHRSVSWYQQTPGQGLQFLFEYFSETQRNKGNFPGRFSGRQFSNSRSEMNVSTLELGDSALYLCASSLTSGRPSYNEQFFGPGTRLTVL.

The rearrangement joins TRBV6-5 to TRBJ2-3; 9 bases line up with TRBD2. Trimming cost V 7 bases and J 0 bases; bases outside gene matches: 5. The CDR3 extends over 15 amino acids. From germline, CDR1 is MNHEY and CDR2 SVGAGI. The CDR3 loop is CASIPAGGSTDTQYF. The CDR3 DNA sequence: TGTGCCAGCATCCCCGCGGGAGGGAGCACAGATACGCAGTATTTT.

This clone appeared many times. CDR3 bases: TGCAGCGTCTCGCAGGGTGAGGATGGCGAGCAGTACTTC. Its translation: CSVSQGEDGEQYF. V usage is TRBV29-1 and J usage is TRBJ2-7; possibly TRBD1 for D (5 bases). The V end lost 6 bases, the J end lost 6 bases, and 18 bases lay between the germline ends. The CDR3 has 13 amino acids. The V gene's germline CDR1 is SQVTM and CDR2 ANQGSEA.

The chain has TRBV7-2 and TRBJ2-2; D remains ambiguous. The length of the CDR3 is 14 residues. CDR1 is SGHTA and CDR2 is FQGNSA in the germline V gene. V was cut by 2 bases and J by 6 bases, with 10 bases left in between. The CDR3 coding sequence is TGTGCCAGCAGCTTAATTTCAGGCCCCGGGGAGCTGTTTTTT. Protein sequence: CASSLISGPGELFF.

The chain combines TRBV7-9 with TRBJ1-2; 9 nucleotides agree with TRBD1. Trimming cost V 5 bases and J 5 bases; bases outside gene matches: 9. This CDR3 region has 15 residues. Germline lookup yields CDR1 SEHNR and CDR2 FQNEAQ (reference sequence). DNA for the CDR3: TGTGCCAGCAGCGGGCGGGTGGGACAGGGATATGGCTACACCTTC. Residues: CASSGRVGQGYGYTF. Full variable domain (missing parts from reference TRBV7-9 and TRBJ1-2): DTGVSQNPRHKITKRGQNVTFRCDPISEHNRLYWYRQTLGQGPEFLTYFQNEAQLEKSRLLSDRFSAERPKGSFSTLEIQRTEQGDSAMYLCASSGRVGQGYGYTFGSGTRLTVV.

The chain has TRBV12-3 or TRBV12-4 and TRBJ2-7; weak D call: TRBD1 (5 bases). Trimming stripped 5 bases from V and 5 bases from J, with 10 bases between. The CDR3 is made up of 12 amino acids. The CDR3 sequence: CASSDDRNEQYF. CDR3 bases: TGTGCCAGCAGTGATGACAGAAACGAGCAGTACTTC.

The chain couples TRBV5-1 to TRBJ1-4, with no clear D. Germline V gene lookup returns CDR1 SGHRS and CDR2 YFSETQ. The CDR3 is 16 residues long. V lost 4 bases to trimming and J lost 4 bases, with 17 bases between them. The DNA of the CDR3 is TGCGCCAGCAGCCCCGAAACAACCGCCCTTAATGAAAAACTGTTTTTT. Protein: CASSPETTALNEKLFF.